This TCR beta chain was recorded in a study of neurological immune-mediated disorders. One entry per CDR3 protein, called by TCRdb with MiXCR from the 5' RACE reads. The repertoire includes 65,000 to 95,000 distinct CDR3 sequences, less than 5.5% of them detected once, and around 2.3% sits in the top ten. Trimming took 3 bases from V and 6 from J, leaving 14 bases between them. CDR3 size: 14 residues. Germline V gives CDR1 DFQATT, CDR2 SNEGSKA (reference sequence). This clonotype was seen ten or more times. The chain recombines TRBV20-1 with TRBJ2-2; tentatively, D is TRBD1 (6 bases). The receptor was isolated from a woman aged 30 to 39 with multiple sclerosis. The sequenced sample consisted of PBMCs. The CDR3 sequence is CSARGARSPGELFF. The CDR3 DNA reads as TGCAGTGCTAGGGGGGCTAGAAGTCCCGGGGAGCTGTTTTTT.